This TCR beta chain was obtained from a study of OX40 agonist ivuxolimab in advanced cancers. For the study at large: The patients received agonistic anti-OX40 (CD134) antibody ivuxolimab. Whole-study results and caveats: CD8+ T cells showed, on average, more clonal expansion than CD4+ cells. Clonal expansion by week 6 occurred in CD4+ and CD8+ blood T cells (at 0.1 to 3.0 mg/kg).

Comment on this clone: Antigen specificity is unknown.

At cycle 4 day 1, cycle 7 day 1, and baseline, blood was sampled. Measured with immunoSEQ multiplex PCR; TCRdb has only the in-frame clones, and not every one. The data hold about 40,000 clones, with about 86% observed a single time. The sequencing used CD4+ or CD8+ T cells sorted from blood, collected in a trial of the OX40 agonist ivuxolimab. The TCR comes from an adult with an advanced solid tumor such as melanoma, head and neck, liver or kidney cancer.

In DNA form, the CDR3 reads TGTGCTAGTGGTTTCCAAGGGGCTGCTCCCCTCGAGCAGTACTTC. Amino acids: CASGFQGAAPLEQYF. V and J are TRBV12-5 and TRBJ2-7, with D possibly TRBD1 on 5 matching bases. Between the trimmed V and J ends, which lost 3 bases and 6 bases, there was a span of 18 bases. CDR3 length equals 15 residues. Germline V gene lookup returns CDR1 LGHNT and CDR2 FRNRAP.